Below are 23 T cell receptor beta chains sequenced from a single sample in a study of CD8+ T cells in alopecia areata listed by TCRdb under 2018. The sample's time point, from its label and the paper: about 25 weeks on oral tofacitinib. The treatment or condition label, read with the paper, signifies: oral pan-JAK inhibitor, 5-10 mg twice daily. The library was produced with the immunoSEQ multiplex PCR assay. RNA was extracted from all samples and reverse transcribed into cDNA, which served as template for TCR sequencing. TCRdb mirrors the immuneACCESS table, restricted to in-frame sequences. Some clones are absent from its copies; in checked studies, under half trace to an unresolved V gene, and the reason for the others is unknown. The sample contains some 80,000 clones, about 71% of them found a single time. The ten largest clones capture about a quarter of the sample. This specimen consisted of CD8+ T cells sorted from blood, obtained at week 24, from a patient treated with tofacitinib. The receptors come from a human donor with alopecia areata.

This clone occurred a few times. The chain couples TRBV11-2 to TRBJ2-5; D uncertain. V lost 0 bases and J 4 bases, leaving 9 bases between the germline ends. From germline, CDR1 is SGHAT and CDR2 FQNNGV. The CDR3 loop spans 14 amino acids. This chain's CDR3 is CASSLEGFSETQYF. CDR3 nucleotides: TGTGCCAGCAGCTTAGAAGGGTTCTCAGAGACCCAGTACTTC.

The rearrangement joins TRBV7-9 to TRBJ2-1; 13 nucleotides match TRBD2. The CDR3 spans 16 residues. Trimming at V came to 5 bases and at J to 4 bases, leaving 5 bases not matched to a gene. CDR1 is SEHNR, CDR2 FQNEAQ, per germline (reference sequence). CDR3 loop: CASSQGLAGDYNEQFF. CDR3 in DNA: TGTGCCAGCAGCCAAGGACTAGCGGGGGATTACAATGAGCAGTTCTTC.

The chain links TRBV29-1 to TRBJ2-5; tentatively, D is TRBD1 (5 bases). The CDR3 is made up of 14 amino acids. CDR1 SQVTM and CDR2 ANQGSEA come from the germline V gene. Trimming took off 3 bases at V and 0 bases at J, with 11 bases between the two ends. The CDR3 DNA is TGCAGCGTTGATCCCGGACATTACCAAGAGACCCAGTACTTC. The encoded protein is CSVDPGHYQETQYF.

The CDR3 protein is CASSPPLVAVSSYEQYF. In nucleotides, the CDR3 is TGTGCCAGCAGCCCGCCCCTGGTAGCGGTAAGCTCCTACGAGCAGTACTTC. The chain couples TRBV7-9 to TRBJ2-7, with D possibly TRBD2 on 6 matching bases. Trimming shortened V by 5 bases and J by 0 bases, and 20 bases separated the two germline ends. Per germline, CDR1 SEHNR and CDR2 FQNEAQ (reference sequence). The CDR3 is 17 residues long.

The CDR3 reads CASSPGGGPYEQYF. The CDR3 DNA follows: TGTGCCAGCAGCCCGGGGGGAGGTCCCTACGAGCAGTACTTC. This chain links TRBV7-2 with TRBJ2-7; 7 nucleotides line up with TRBD2. The CDR3 extends over 14 amino acids. CDR1 is SGHTA and CDR2 is FQGNSA in the germline V gene. V lost 5 bases, J lost 2 bases, and 6 bases stayed unmatched.

The V call is TRBV13, the J call TRBJ1-2; D remains ambiguous. The CDR3 is 12 amino acids. V dropped 9 bases and J dropped 6 bases, with 14 bases sitting between them. Germline-derived CDR1 and CDR2 are PRHDT and FYEKMQ (reference sequence). CDR3 loop: CASSTALNGYTF. CDR3 in DNA: TGTGCCAGTTCGACGGCGTTAAATGGCTACACCTTC.

This clone counts as medium-sized. The V call is TRBV7-6, the J call TRBJ2-7; D is perhaps TRBD2 (6 bases). V was trimmed by 4 bases and J by 3 bases, leaving 16 bases between them. The CDR3 is 15 residues long. CDR1 is SGHVS and CDR2 is FNYEAQ in the germline V gene. CDR3 sequence: CASSSGTAVFYEQYF. DNA for the CDR3: TGTGCCAGCAGCTCTGGGACTGCCGTGTTCTACGAGCAGTACTTC. Looking up the rest from reference TRBV7-6 and TRBJ2-7 gives the full variable domain: GAGVSQSPRYKVTKRGQDVALRCDPISGHVSLYWYRQALGQGPEFLTYFNYEAQQDKSGLPNDRFSAERPEGSISTLTIQRTEQRDSAMYRCASSSGTAVFYEQYFGPGTRLTVT.

The V gene is TRBV5-4, the J gene TRBJ2-3; the match to TRBD1 covers 7 bases. The CDR3 is 15 residues long. CDR1 and CDR2 from the germline V gene are SGHNT and YYREEE (reference sequence). J lost 2 bases, V lost 5 bases, and 8 bases had no gene match. The CDR3 nucleotides are TGTGCCAGCAGTCCCGGGACAGCCACCACAGATACGCAGTATTTT. Translated, it gives CASSPGTATTDTQYF.

The chain has TRBV5-4 and TRBJ1-1, with a tentative D call TRBD1 (5 bases). CDR3 length: 13 residues. The germline gives CDR1 SGHNT, CDR2 YYREEE (reference sequence). V lost 4 bases, J lost 6 bases, and 13 bases lay in between. The CDR3 reads CASSQGWGAEAFF. CDR3 bases: TGTGCCAGCAGCCAGGGCTGGGGAGCTGAAGCTTTCTTT.

CDR3 sequence reads: CASSMGQGLSNQPQHF. The CDR3 DNA reads as TGTGCCAGTAGTATGGGCCAGGGATTAAGCAATCAGCCCCAGCATTTT. V usage is TRBV19 and J usage is TRBJ1-5; D may be TRBD1 (5 bases). Germline assignment: CDR1 LNHDA and CDR2 SQIVND (reference sequence). CDR3 length: 16 residues. V lost 3 bases to trimming and J lost 1 base, with 13 bases between them.

This clone was seen a few times. The V and J genes are TRBV6-6 and TRBJ1-1; unclear D gene. The CDR3 has 13 amino acids. V was pared by 7 bases and J by 1 base, with 10 bases between. Germline CDR1 reads MNHNY; CDR2 reads SVGAGI (reference sequence). The DNA of the CDR3 is TGTGCCAGCATGGTGGTCAAGAACACTGAAGCTTTCTTT. Amino acid sequence: CASMVVKNTEAFF.

The chain is built from TRBV23-1 and TRBJ2-5; no reliable D call. TRBV23-1 counts as an open reading frame of uncertain function. This CDR3 contains 15 residues. With 3 bases removed from V and 1 base from J, the gap between germline ends came to 12 bases. CDR3 sequence reads: CASSHADTRQETQYF. The DNA for the CDR3 is TGCGCCAGCAGTCACGCCGACACACGCCAAGAGACCCAGTACTTC.

DNA for the CDR3: TGTGCCACCAGGCCCCTCCTAGCGGGGGGGGACACAGATACGCAGTATTTT. The encoded protein is CATRPLLAGGDTDTQYF. This chain connects TRBV15 to TRBJ2-3, with 12 bases fitting TRBD2. This CDR3 region has 17 residues. Germline CDR1 is LNHNV and CDR2 is YYDKDF (reference sequence). V lost 6 bases, J lost 2 bases, and 9 bases stayed unmatched.

DNA for the CDR3: TGCAGCGTTGAAGATCTTATGCGATTCTACGAGCAGTACTTC. The encoded protein is CSVEDLMRFYEQYF. The rearrangement joins TRBV29-1 to TRBJ2-7; D is uncertain. The V gene's germline CDR1 is SQVTM and CDR2 ANQGSEA. V dropped 0 bases and J dropped 3 bases, with 12 bases sitting between them. This CDR3 is 14 amino acids long.

This clone was seen repeatedly, ten times or more. The same CDR3 arises from other DNA sequences in this sample as well. Written as DNA, the CDR3 is TGCGCCAGCAGCTTGGGCTCTCCTTACGAGCAGTACTTC. Translating it yields CASSLGSPYEQYF. The rearrangement joins TRBV5-1 to TRBJ2-7; unclear D gene. The germline V gene has CDR1 SGHRS and CDR2 YFSETQ. This CDR3 is built from 13 residues. The V end was cut by 0 bases, the J end by 4 bases, with 8 bases between.

V usage is TRBV7-2 and J usage is TRBJ2-7, with 10 bases aligning to TRBD2. Germline values: CDR1 SGHTA, CDR2 FQGNSA. The CDR3 consists of 16 residues. The J segment lost 5 bases and the V segment lost 7 bases, leaving 14 bases of the junction unmatched. This CDR3 reads CASNLMNLAGVNEQYF. DNA for the CDR3: TGTGCCAGCAACCTCATGAACCTAGCGGGAGTAAACGAGCAGTACTTC.

This clone was observed a handful of times. The chain couples TRBV7-3 to TRBJ2-7; 10 bases match TRBD1. CDR3 size: 16 residues. Germline trimming cut 4 bases from V and 0 bases from J; bases unmatched to any gene: 6. Germline CDR1 and CDR2: SGHTA and FQGTGA. The CDR3 spells CASSSGTGVSSYEQYF. CDR3 nucleotide sequence: TGTGCCAGCAGCTCCGGGACAGGGGTTAGCTCCTACGAGCAGTACTTC.

This sequence joins TRBV7-9 and TRBJ2-1; D unclear. CDR3 length: 12 amino acids. The germline V gene has CDR1 SEHNR and CDR2 FQNEAQ (reference sequence). The V end lost 1 base, the J end lost 9 bases, and 7 bases lay between the germline ends. The CDR3 here is CASSLVVVEQFF. In nucleotides, the CDR3 is TGTGCCAGCAGCTTAGTCGTGGTTGAGCAGTTCTTC.

This clone was detected only a few times. CDR3 sequence (DNA): TGTGCCAGCAGTTTAATTTCTGCCCAATATTACACCGGGGAGCTGTTTTTT. Translating gives CASSLISAQYYTGELFF. This chain uses TRBV27 with TRBJ2-2; no definite D call. Trimming cost V 2 bases and J 3 bases, with 16 bases left between them. The germline gives CDR1 MNHEY, CDR2 SMNVEV (reference sequence). This CDR3 is built from 17 residues.

The rearrangement links TRBV6-1 to TRBJ1-2; TRBD1 matches 8 bases. The CDR3 runs 14 residues. V lost 5 bases, J lost 6 bases, and 8 bases stayed unmatched. Germline V CDR1 and CDR2: MNHNS, SASEGT. The CDR3 DNA reads TGTGCCAGCAGTAGCTTGGACAGGGTAGATGGCTACACCTTC. This gives the protein CASSSLDRVDGYTF.

This clone was counted a few times. The rearrangement links TRBV7-9 to TRBJ2-1; 8 bases match TRBD2. V dropped 3 bases and J dropped 7; count of bases not matched to a gene: 11. The CDR3 has 16 amino acids. The germline CDR1 and CDR2 sequences are SEHNR and FQNEAQ (reference sequence). For the CDR3, the DNA is TGTGCCAGCAGCTTTCCGGGACTAGGCGCTGGGAATGAGCAGTTCTTC. This codes for CASSFPGLGAGNEQFF. The variable domain in full, completed from reference TRBV7-9 and TRBJ2-1, reads DTGVSQNPRHKITKRGQNVTFRCDPISEHNRLYWYRQTLGQGPEFLTYFQNEAQLEKSRLLSDRFSAERPKGSFSTLEIQRTEQGDSAMYLCASSFPGLGAGNEQFFGPGTRLTVL.

This clone was detected only a few times. V gene TRBV14 combines with J gene TRBJ1-5; D is ambiguous. The CDR3 sequence is 14 residues long. V was cut by 1 base and J by 5 bases, with 9 bases left in between. CDR1 and CDR2 from the germline V gene are SGHDN and FVKESK. The CDR3 DNA is TGTGCCAGCAGCCAAGCGGGAGAGTATCAGCCCCAGCATTTT. Translated, it gives CASSQAGEYQPQHF.

This clone was counted between two and nine times. This chain links TRBV29-1 with TRBJ2-5; D not certain. Between the trimmed V and J ends, which lost 4 bases and 1 base, there was a span of 4 bases. Germline loops: CDR1 SQVTM, CDR2 ANQGSEA. The CDR3 is made up of 11 amino acids. The DNA of the CDR3 is TGCAGCGTTGGGGGCCAAGAGACCCAGTACTTC. Translated, it gives CSVGGQETQYF. Full variable domain (rest looked up from reference TRBV29-1 and TRBJ2-5): SAVISQKPSRDICQRGTSLTIQCQVDSQVTMMFWYRQQPGQSLTLIATANQGSEATYESGFVIDKFPISRPNLTFSTLTVSNMSPEDSSIYLCSVGGQETQYFGPGTRLLVL.